The 20 T cell receptor beta chains given below trace back to one sample, sequenced in a study of identical twins. TCRdb used MiXCR to reprocess the 5' RACE reads, holding one entry per CDR3 protein. This table has 420,000 or so distinct CDR3 sequences, under 20% appearing once. Source material: naive T cells sorted from blood. The receptors derive from a man aged 50 or older in good health.

This clonotype was recorded at least ten times. This chain uses TRBV20-1 with TRBJ2-3; weak D call: TRBD2 (5 bases). This CDR3 has 14 residues. Trimming removed 4 bases from V and 3 bases from J, with 14 bases in between. The germline CDR1 and CDR2 sequences are DFQATT and SNEGSKA (reference sequence). The CDR3 protein is CSAKDYLGTDTQYF. CDR3 DNA sequence: TGCAGTGCTAAAGACTACCTTGGGACAGATACGCAGTATTTT.

This sequence joins TRBV12-3 or TRBV12-4 and TRBJ2-1; 8 bases line up with TRBD2. The CDR3 length is 15 residues. Losses at the gene ends were 6 bases for V and 7 bases for J; bases not matched to a gene: 11. CDR3 protein: CASRSPDSGKNEQFF. In DNA, the CDR3 is TGTGCCAGCAGATCCCCGGATAGCGGGAAAAATGAGCAGTTCTTC.

This clonotype was found many times. The V and J genes are TRBV4-1 and TRBJ2-7, with TRBD1 matching over 8 bases. The CDR3 runs to 14 residues. CDR1 and CDR2 from the germline V gene are MGHRA and YSYEKL. Trimming took 3 bases from V and 6 from J; bases not matched to a gene: 7. The CDR3 DNA sequence: TGCGCCAGCAGCCAGGACAGGGTCCCCCTCGAGCAGTACTTC. Its protein product is CASSQDRVPLEQYF.

The chain couples TRBV20-1 to TRBJ2-7; 10 positions match TRBD1. The CDR3 runs to 13 residues. The trim removed 5 bases at V and 2 bases at J, leaving 3 bases unmatched. Germline lookup yields CDR1 DFQATT and CDR2 SNEGSKA (reference sequence). CDR3 in DNA: TGCAGTGCTGACAGGGGGCATACCTACGAGCAGTACTTC. As protein: CSADRGHTYEQYF.

Remarks on this clonotype: A read error may be the cause here, since a much bigger clone is one base away. The conserved final phenylalanine or tryptophan is absent from the CDR3, which likely points to a read error. This sequence joins TRBV6-1 and TRBJ2-7, with D tentatively TRBD1 or TRBD2 (5 bases each). V dropped 6 bases and J dropped 3 bases, with 15 bases sitting between them. The CDR3 is made up of 14 amino acids. CDR1 MNHNS and CDR2 SASEGT come from the germline V gene. CDR3 coding DNA: TGTGCCAGCAGAAAGCCGGGACCAGGCTACGAGCAGTACCTC. Its translation: CASRKPGPGYEQYL.

This chain joins TRBV12-3 or TRBV12-4 and TRBJ1-4; D possibly corresponds to TRBD1 (5 bases). This CDR3 contains 14 residues. Trimming stripped 1 base from V and 8 bases from J, with 11 bases between. CDR3 protein: CASSLGQHGEKLFF. The CDR3 coding sequence is TGTGCCAGCAGTTTAGGACAGCACGGGGAAAAACTGTTTTTT.

There are a few counts of this clonotype. V gene TRBV29-1 combines with J gene TRBJ2-1, with D uncertain. V was pared by 2 bases and J by 4 bases, with 6 bases between. CDR3 length: 12 residues. Germline V lookup: CDR1 SQVTM, CDR2 ANQGSEA. CDR3: CSVELTYNEQFF. The CDR3 DNA reads TGCAGCGTTGAATTAACTTACAATGAGCAGTTCTTC.

This clonotype has a handful of counts. The genes are TRBV3-1 and TRBJ2-5; D is uncertain. This CDR3 region has 14 residues. Per germline, CDR1 LGHDT and CDR2 YNNKEL (reference sequence). The V end lost 0 bases, the J end lost 4 bases, and 9 bases lay between the germline ends. CDR3 residues: CASSQDFGLETQYF. The CDR3 coding sequence is TGTGCCAGCAGCCAAGATTTTGGGTTAGAGACCCAGTACTTC.

This clonotype turned up a few times. The chain uses TRBV28 and TRBJ2-7; possible D gene TRBD2, 6 bases. Trimming pared 3 bases from V and 0 bases from J, leaving 18 bases between. CDR1 and CDR2 (germline): MDHEN, SYDVKM. The CDR3 has 17 residues. Written as DNA, the CDR3 is TGTGCCAGCAGTTTGACACTGGGACTTCAGAGCTCCTACGAGCAGTACTTC. Encoded protein: CASSLTLGLQSSYEQYF.

The chain has TRBV10-3 and TRBJ2-2, with TRBD1 matching over 11 bases. CDR1 ENHRY and CDR2 SYGVKD come from the germline V gene. V lost 4 bases to trimming and J lost 4 bases; unmatched junction nucleotides: 5. CDR3 size: 16 residues. CDR3 protein: CAISVGQGAVTGELFF. Written as DNA, the CDR3 is TGTGCCATCAGTGTTGGACAGGGGGCGGTCACCGGGGAGCTGTTTTTT.

The table lists this clonotype with a few counts. The genes are TRBV5-6 and TRBJ2-2; 7 positions match TRBD1. V shed 4 bases and J 2 bases; nucleotides not matched to a gene: 8. CDR3 length: 16 amino acids. From germline, CDR1 is SGHDT and CDR2 YYEEEE. DNA for the CDR3: TGTGCCAGCAGCCGACAGGGTGTTGCCAACACCGGGGAGCTGTTTTTT. Residues: CASSRQGVANTGELFF. The full variable domain, its missing parts supplied by reference TRBV5-6 and TRBJ2-2, is DAGVTQSPTHLIKTRGQQVTLRCSPKSGHDTVSWYQQALGQGPQFIFQYYEEEERQRGNFPDRFSGHQFPNYSSELNVNALLLGDSALYLCASSRQGVANTGELFFGEGSRLTVL.

The chain links TRBV5-5 to TRBJ1-5; no clear D gene. Germline CDR1 is SGHKS and CDR2 is YYEKEE (reference sequence). This CDR3 has 14 residues. The V gene lost 0 bases and the J gene lost 7 bases, with 11 bases spanning the gap. In nucleotides, the CDR3 is TGTGCCAGCAGCTTGGCAGGAGGATACCAGCCCCAGCATTTT. It translates to CASSLAGGYQPQHF.

The chain couples TRBV24-1 to TRBJ2-1; D not certain. The CDR3 has 14 amino acids. V was cut by 9 bases and J by 0 bases, with 11 bases left in between. The germline V gene has CDR1 KGHDR and CDR2 SFDVKD. The chain's CDR3 is CATSKGNSYNEQFF. CDR3 nucleotide sequence: TGTGCCACCTCCAAGGGAAACTCCTACAATGAGCAGTTCTTC.

This clonotype was counted between two and nine times. V usage is TRBV7-2 and J usage is TRBJ2-7; D may be TRBD1 (5 bases). Germline CDR1 and CDR2: SGHTA and FQGNSA. This CDR3 contains 14 residues. The V end lost 1 base, the J end lost 0 bases, and 7 bases lay between the germline ends. CDR3 residues: CASSLEGISYEQYF. Here the CDR3 DNA reads TGTGCCAGCAGCTTAGAGGGGATCTCCTACGAGCAGTACTTC. The whole variable domain, filled in from reference TRBV7-2 and TRBJ2-7, reads GAGVSQSPSNKVTEKGKDVELRCDPISGHTALYWYRQSLGQGLEFLIYFQGNSAPDKSGLPSDRFSAERTGGSVSTLTIQRTQQEDSAVYLCASSLEGISYEQYFGPGTRLTVT.

A few counts support this clonotype. The genes are TRBV29-1 and TRBJ2-5; D might be TRBD1 (5 bases). Deletions cut 4 bases from V and 3 bases from J, with 6 bases between. In germline, CDR1 is SQVTM, CDR2 ANQGSEA. The CDR3 extends over 11 amino acids. In nucleotides, the CDR3 is TGCAGCGTTGCCAGGGAAGAGACCCAGTACTTC. Amino acid sequence: CSVAREETQYF.

A remark on this clonotype: A much larger clonotype is one base distant, so this may be a read error. The chain is built from TRBV20-1 and TRBJ2-3; no clear D. This CDR3 region has 16 residues. V was trimmed by 5 bases and J by 0 bases, leaving 18 bases between them. Per the germline V gene, CDR1 is DFQATT and CDR2 is SNEGSKA (reference sequence). CDR3 protein: CSALGVRWGSTDTQYF. CDR3 bases: TGCAGTGCTTTGGGCGTAAGGTGGGGTAGCACAGATACGCAGTATTTT.

The chain joins TRBV4-1 to TRBJ1-1; D is unclear. Germline CDR1 reads MGHRA; CDR2 reads YSYEKL. Trimming shortened V by 0 bases and J by 3 bases, and 8 bases separated the two germline ends. This CDR3 spans 14 amino acids. The DNA of the CDR3 is TGCGCCAGCAGCCAAGATCAAGTGGACACTGAAGCTTTCTTT. Protein sequence: CASSQDQVDTEAFF.

This sequence joins TRBV7-2 and TRBJ1-2, with D hard to call. The CDR3 runs to 14 residues. CDR1 and CDR2 from the germline V gene are SGHTA and FQGNSA. V was cut by 5 bases and J by 3 bases, with 13 bases left in between. As DNA, the CDR3 is TGTGCCAGCAGCCCCATGGGCAGCTACTATGGCTACACCTTC. Amino acid sequence: CASSPMGSYYGYTF.

This clonotype came up a few times. The CDR3 region is CSARAQSLDQPQHF. Here the CDR3 DNA reads TGCAGTGCTAGGGCACAGAGCCTTGATCAGCCCCAGCATTTT. This chain links TRBV20-1 with TRBJ1-5, with D unresolved. Germline-derived CDR1 and CDR2 are DFQATT and SNEGSKA (reference sequence). There are 14 residues in the CDR3. V shed 3 bases and J shed 5 bases, with 14 bases lying between them.

This clonotype turned up a few times. The rearrangement uses TRBV10-3 and TRBJ2-5, with 8 bases fitting TRBD2. This CDR3 spans 17 amino acids. Germline assignment: CDR1 ENHRY and CDR2 SYGVKD. J lost 6 bases, V lost 5 bases, and 17 bases had no gene match. The CDR3 loop reads CAISSGGGGPVGKTQYF. CDR3 DNA sequence: TGTGCCATCAGTTCGGGTGGCGGGGGGCCAGTTGGGAAGACCCAGTACTTC.